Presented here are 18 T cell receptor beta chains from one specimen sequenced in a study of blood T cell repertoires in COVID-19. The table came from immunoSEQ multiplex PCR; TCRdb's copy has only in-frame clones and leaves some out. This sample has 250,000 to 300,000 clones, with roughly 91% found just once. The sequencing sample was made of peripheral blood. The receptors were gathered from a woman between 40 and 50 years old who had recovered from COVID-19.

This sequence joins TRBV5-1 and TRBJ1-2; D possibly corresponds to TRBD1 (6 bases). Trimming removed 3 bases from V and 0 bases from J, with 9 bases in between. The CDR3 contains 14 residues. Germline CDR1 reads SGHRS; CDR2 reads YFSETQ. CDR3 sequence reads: CASSSGQPNYGYTF. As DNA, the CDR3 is TGCGCCAGCAGCTCGGGACAACCTAACTATGGCTACACCTTC.

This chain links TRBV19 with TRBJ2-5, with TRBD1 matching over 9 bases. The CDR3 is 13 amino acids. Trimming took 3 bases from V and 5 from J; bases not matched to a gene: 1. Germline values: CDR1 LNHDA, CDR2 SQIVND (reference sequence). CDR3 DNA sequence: TGTGCCAGTAGTATCGACAGGGGGGAGACCCAGTACTTC. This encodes CASSIDRGETQYF.

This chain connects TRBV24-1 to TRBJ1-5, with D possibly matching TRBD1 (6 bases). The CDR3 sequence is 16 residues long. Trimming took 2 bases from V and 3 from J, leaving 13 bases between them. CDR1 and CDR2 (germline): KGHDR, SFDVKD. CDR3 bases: TGTGCCACCAGTGATTCGGGGCAGGGGCTCAATCAGCCCCAGCATTTT. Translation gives CATSDSGQGLNQPQHF.

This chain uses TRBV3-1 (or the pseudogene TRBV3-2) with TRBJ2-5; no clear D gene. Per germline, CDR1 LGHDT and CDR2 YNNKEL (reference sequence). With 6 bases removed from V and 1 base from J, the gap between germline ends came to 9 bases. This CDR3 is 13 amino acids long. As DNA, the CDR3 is TGTGCCAGCAGTTCGAGAGTCCAAGAGACCCAGTACTTC. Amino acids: CASSSRVQETQYF.

In DNA form, the CDR3 reads TGTGCCAGCAGTTTAGTGGCAGGGGTCCGCTTGCGAGCTTTCTTT. This codes for CASSLVAGVRLRAFF. This chain connects TRBV27 to TRBJ1-1; maybe TRBD1 (6 bases). Germline V gene sequence: CDR1 MNHEY, CDR2 SMNVEV (reference sequence). CDR3 size: 15 residues. Trimming removed 2 bases at V and 10 bases at J, with 20 bases between.

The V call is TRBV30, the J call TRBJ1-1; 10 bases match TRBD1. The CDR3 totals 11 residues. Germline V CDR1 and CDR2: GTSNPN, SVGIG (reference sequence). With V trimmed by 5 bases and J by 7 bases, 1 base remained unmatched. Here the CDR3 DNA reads TGTGCCTGGGGACAGGGGGATGAAGCTTTCTTT. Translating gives CAWGQGDEAFF. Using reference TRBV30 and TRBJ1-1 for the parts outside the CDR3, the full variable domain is SQTIHQWPATLVQPVGSPLSLECTVEGTSNPNLYWYRQAAGRGLQLLFYSVGIGQISSEVPQNLSASRPQDRQFILSSKKLLLSDSGFYLCAWGQGDEAFFGQGTRLTVV.

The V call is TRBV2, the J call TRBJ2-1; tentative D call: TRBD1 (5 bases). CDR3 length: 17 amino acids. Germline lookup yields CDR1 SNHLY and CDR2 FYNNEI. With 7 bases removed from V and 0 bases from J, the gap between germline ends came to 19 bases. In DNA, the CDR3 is TGTGCCAGCAAGGGGAATACTGACACAAGCTCCTACAATGAGCAGTTCTTC. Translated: CASKGNTDTSSYNEQFF.

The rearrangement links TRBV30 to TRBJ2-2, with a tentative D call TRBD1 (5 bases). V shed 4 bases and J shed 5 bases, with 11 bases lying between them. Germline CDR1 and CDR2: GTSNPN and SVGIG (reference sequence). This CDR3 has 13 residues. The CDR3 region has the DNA TGTGCCTGGACCTCCGCAGGGACCGGGGAGCTGTTTTTT. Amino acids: CAWTSAGTGELFF.

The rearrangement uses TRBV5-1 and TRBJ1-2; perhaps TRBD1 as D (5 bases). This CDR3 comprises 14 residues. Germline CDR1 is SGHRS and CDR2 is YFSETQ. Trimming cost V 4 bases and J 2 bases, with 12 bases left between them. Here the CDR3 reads CASSQPQGNYGYTF. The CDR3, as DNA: TGCGCCAGCAGCCAACCCCAGGGCAACTATGGCTACACCTTC.

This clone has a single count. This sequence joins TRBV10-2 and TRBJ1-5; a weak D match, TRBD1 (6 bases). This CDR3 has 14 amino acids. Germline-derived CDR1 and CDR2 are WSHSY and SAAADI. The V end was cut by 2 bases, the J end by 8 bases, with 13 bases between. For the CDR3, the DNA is TGCGCCAGCAGTGAGGCAGGGGAGTTTGAGCCCCAGCATTTT. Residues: CASSEAGEFEPQHF.

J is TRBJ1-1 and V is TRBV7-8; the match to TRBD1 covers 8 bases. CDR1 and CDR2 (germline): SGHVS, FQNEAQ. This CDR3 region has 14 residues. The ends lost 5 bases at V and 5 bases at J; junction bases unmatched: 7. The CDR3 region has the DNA TGTGCCAGCAGCCCCCAGGGGGCGCGAACTGAAGCTTTCTTT. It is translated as CASSPQGARTEAFF.

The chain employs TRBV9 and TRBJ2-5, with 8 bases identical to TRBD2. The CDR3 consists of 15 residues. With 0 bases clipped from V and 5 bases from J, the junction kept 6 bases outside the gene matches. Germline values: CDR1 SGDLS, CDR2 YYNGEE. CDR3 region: CASSVGSGGPETQYF. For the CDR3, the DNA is TGTGCCAGCAGCGTAGGGTCGGGAGGGCCGGAGACCCAGTACTTC.

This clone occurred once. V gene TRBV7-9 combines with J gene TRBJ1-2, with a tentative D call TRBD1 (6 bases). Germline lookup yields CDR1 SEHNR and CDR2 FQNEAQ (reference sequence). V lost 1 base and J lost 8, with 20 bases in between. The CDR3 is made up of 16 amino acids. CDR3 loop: CASSLVAQGPRGGYTF. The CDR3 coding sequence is TGTGCCAGCAGCTTAGTCGCCCAGGGCCCGAGGGGGGGCTACACCTTC.

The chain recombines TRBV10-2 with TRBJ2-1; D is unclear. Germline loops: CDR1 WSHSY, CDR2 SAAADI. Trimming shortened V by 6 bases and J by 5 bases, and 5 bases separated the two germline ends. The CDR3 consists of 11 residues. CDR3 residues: CASSDNNEQFF. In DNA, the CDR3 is TGCGCCAGCAGCGACAACAATGAGCAGTTCTTC.

The CDR3 nucleotides read TGTGCCAGCAGCCAAGGGGTGGGGCTGGGGGGCTACACCTTC. As protein: CASSQGVGLGGYTF. The V gene is TRBV3-1 (or the pseudogene TRBV3-2), the J gene TRBJ1-2, with a tentative D call TRBD1 (5 bases). The V gene lost 1 base and the J gene lost 8 bases, with 14 bases spanning the gap. The CDR3 sequence is 14 residues long. Germline CDR1 LGHDT, CDR2 YNNKEL (reference sequence).

CDR3 residues: CASSQDRNSGNTIYF. DNA for the CDR3: TGCGCCAGCAGCCAAGACAGGAACTCTGGAAACACCATATATTTT. The chain links TRBV4-1 to TRBJ1-3; D uncertain. In germline, CDR1 is MGHRA, CDR2 YSYEKL. V was cut by 0 bases and J by 0 bases, with 6 bases left in between. The CDR3 totals 15 residues.

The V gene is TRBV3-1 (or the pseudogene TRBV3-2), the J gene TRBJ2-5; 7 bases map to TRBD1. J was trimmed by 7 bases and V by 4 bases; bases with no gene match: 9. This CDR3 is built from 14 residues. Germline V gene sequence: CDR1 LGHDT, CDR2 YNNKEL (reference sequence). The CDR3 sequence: CASSPGLYRGTQYF. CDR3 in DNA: TGTGCCAGCAGCCCCGGACTGTACAGGGGGACCCAGTACTTC.

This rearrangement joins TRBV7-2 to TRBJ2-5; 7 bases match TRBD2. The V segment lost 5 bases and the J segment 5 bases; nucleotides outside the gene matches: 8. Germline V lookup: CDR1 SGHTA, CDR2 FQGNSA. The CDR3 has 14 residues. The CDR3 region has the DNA TGTGCCAGCAGCCGTGGGGGGGAAGGGGAGACCCAGTACTTC. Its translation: CASSRGGEGETQYF.